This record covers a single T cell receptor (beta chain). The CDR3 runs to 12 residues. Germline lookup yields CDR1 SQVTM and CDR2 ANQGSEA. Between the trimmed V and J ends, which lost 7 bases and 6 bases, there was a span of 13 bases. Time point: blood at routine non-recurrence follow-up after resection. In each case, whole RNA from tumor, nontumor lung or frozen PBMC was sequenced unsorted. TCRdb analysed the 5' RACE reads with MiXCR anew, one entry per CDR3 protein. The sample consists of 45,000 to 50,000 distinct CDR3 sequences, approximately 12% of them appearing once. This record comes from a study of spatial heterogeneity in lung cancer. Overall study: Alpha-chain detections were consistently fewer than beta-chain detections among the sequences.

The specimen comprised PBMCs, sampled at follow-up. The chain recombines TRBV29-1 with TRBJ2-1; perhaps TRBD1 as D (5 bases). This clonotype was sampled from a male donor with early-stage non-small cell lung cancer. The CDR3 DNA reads TGCAGCGCAAGATGGGGCGTCAATGAGCAGTTCTTC. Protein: CSARWGVNEQFF.